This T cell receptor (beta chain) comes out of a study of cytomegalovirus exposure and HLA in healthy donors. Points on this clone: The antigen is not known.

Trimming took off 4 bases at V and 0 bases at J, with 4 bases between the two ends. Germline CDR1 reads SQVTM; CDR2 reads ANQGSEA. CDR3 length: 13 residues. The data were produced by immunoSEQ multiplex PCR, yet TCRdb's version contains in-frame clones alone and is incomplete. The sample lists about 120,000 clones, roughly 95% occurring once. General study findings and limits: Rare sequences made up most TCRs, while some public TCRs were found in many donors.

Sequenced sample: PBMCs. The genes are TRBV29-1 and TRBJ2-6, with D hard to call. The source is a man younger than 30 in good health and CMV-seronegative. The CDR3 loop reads CSVAGSGANVLTF. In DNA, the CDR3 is TGCAGCGTTGCCGGCTCTGGGGCCAACGTCCTGACTTTC.